This T cell receptor beta chain is from a study of OX40 agonist ivuxolimab in advanced cancers. On the study more broadly: Two patients with cutaneous melanoma and one with hepatocellular carcinoma, three in total, showed partial responses.

Points from the study as a whole: CD8+ T cells were the subset that, on average, had more expanded clones than CD4+. Clonal expansion by week 6 occurred in CD4+ and CD8+ blood T cells (at 0.1 to 3.0 mg/kg).

As for this clone: The antigen is not known. Other DNA sequences in the same sample also yield this CDR3.

Sequenced by immunoSEQ multiplex PCR; TCRdb stores in-frame clones only, minus some. The data hold about 71,000 clones, with around 80% observed a single time. The V gene lost 0 bases and the J gene lost 4 bases, with 11 bases spanning the gap. This CDR3 has 14 residues. Germline CDR1 is SGDLS and CDR2 is YYNGEE. The chain carries TRBV9 and TRBJ2-7; D may be TRBD1 (6 bases). The sequence derives from an adult with an advanced solid tumor such as melanoma, head and neck, liver or kidney cancer. The starting material was CD4+ or CD8+ T cells sorted from blood, obtained in a trial of the OX40 agonist ivuxolimab. The CDR3 here is CASSVGAGEYEQYF. CDR3 in DNA: TGTGCCAGCAGCGTAGGGGCAGGGGAATACGAGCAGTACTTC. Supplemented by reference TRBV9 and TRBJ2-7, the full variable domain reads DSGVTQTPKHLITATGQRVTLRCSPRSGDLSVYWYQQSLDQGLQFLIQYYNGEERAKGNILERFSAQQFPDLHSELNLSSLELGDSALYFCASSVGAGEYEQYFGPGTRLTVT.